This T cell receptor beta chain was observed in a study of early T cells in non-severe SARS-CoV-2 infection (TCRdb year 2021). With regard to the full study: Because TCR sequencing was done on bulk RNA from unsorted whole blood, the alpha and beta chains could not be paired.

The study was a case-control design nested within a healthcare worker cohort in London, UK, with weekly nasopharyngeal swab PCR tests and blood sampling. Between 23 and 31 March 2020, the week of the UK lockdown, healthcare workers were enrolled and then followed up weekly for as long as 16 weeks. Measured from the cysteine to the phenylalanine, the CDR3 is 14 residues long. Only the CDR3 DNA stays, 42 bases, in frame from base 1. CDR1 SGDLS and CDR2 YYNGEE were looked up in the germline V gene. Cut back by 0 bases and 3 bases, the V and J ends lie 10 bases apart. This clonotype appeared many times. The specificity of this receptor is unknown. Base qualities are not recorded, but no much larger clone differs from it by a single base. Results the study describes overall, beyond this receptor: VDJdb matching was skewed toward anti-spike CD8 responses and likely underestimated virus-specific expansions, missing private and CD4 specificities.

The method behind the library was 5' RACE. These reads were obtained on a NextSeq 500. Unique molecular identifiers were attached to individual cDNA molecules in the TCR library protocol so that sequencing error and PCR bias could be corrected. TCR alpha and beta chains were both sequenced, and the abundances of alpha and beta sequences in each sample were closely correlated with each other. The authors processed their data as follows. Decombinator V4 was used to annotate TCR sequences for V gene, J gene and CDR3. TCRs were defined as expanded if a significant change between any two time points was detected under a Poisson model with p below 0.0001. Abundances of TCRs were expressed as counts per million after normalisation to the total number of TCRs sequenced in each sample. TRAV1-2 paired with TRAJ12, TRAJ20 or TRAJ33 defined MAIT TCRs, while TRAV10 paired with TRAJ18 defined iNKT TCRs. VDJdb, accessed 1 November 2021, was searched for CMV, EBV and SARS-CoV-2 annotated TCRs, with TCRs annotated for multiple antigens excluded. TCRdb's own reprocessing of the public reads used fastp at Q25 and MiXCR and kept productive beta chains. Entries are consolidated by CDR3 protein sequence, retaining the most common genes and DNA. These V and J calls originate from TCRdb's pipeline instead of the authors' own analysis. The sample table lists around 68,000 distinct CDR3 sequences, about 6% of them with a count of one. The ten largest clones represent around 3.5% of the sample.

The V and J segments used are TRBV9 and TRBJ2-7; TRBD2 might be the D gene, on 6 matching bases. Material: whole blood, obtained at baseline. The clonotype was recovered from an adult who was a healthcare worker with PCR-confirmed SARS-CoV-2 infection or an uninfected control (not recorded which). The DNA reads TGTGCCAGCAGCGTAGACCCCGGGGGCTACGAGCAGTACTTC. It codes for CASSVDPGGYEQYF.